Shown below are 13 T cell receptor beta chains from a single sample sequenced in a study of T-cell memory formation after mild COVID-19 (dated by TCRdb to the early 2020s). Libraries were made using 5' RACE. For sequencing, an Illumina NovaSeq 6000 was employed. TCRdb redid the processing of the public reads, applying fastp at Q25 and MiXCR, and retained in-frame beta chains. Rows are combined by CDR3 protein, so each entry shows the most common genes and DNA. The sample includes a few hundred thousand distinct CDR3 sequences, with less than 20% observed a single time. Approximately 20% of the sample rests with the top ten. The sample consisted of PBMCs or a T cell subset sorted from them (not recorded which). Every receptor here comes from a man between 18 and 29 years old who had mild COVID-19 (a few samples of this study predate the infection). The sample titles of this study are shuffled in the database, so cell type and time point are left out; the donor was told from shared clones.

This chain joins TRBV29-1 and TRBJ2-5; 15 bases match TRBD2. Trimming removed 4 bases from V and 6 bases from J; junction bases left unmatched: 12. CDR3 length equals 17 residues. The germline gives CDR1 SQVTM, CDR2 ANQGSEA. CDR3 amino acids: CSVAWTSGGAGMKTQYF. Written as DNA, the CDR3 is TGCAGCGTTGCCTGGACTAGCGGGGGGGCGGGCATGAAGACCCAGTACTTC.

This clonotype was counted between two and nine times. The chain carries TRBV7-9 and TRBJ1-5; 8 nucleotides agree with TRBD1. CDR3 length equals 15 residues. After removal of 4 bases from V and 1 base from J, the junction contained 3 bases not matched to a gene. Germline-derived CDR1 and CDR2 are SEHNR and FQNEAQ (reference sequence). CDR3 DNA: TGTGCCAGCAGCTCGGACAGGGAAAGCAATCAGCCCCAGCATTTT. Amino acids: CASSSDRESNQPQHF.

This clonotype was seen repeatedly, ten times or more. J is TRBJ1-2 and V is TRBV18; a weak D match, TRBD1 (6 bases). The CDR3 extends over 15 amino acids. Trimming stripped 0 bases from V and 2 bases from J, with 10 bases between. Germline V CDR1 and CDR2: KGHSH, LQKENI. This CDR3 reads CASSPPPGANYGYTF. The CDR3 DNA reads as TGTGCCAGCTCACCACCGCCAGGGGCGAACTATGGCTACACCTTC.

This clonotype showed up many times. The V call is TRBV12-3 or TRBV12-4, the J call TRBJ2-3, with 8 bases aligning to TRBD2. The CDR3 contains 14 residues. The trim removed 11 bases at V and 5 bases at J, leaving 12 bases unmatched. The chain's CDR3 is CAAAGGLVKDTQYF. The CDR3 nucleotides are TGTGCCGCCGCCGGGGGACTAGTCAAAGATACGCAGTATTTT.

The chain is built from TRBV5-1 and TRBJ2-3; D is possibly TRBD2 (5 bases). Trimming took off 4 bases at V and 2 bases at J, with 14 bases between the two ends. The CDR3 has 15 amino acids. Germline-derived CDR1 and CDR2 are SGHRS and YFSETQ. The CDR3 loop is CASSISGMYTDTQYF. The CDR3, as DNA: TGCGCCAGCAGCATCTCCGGGATGTACACAGATACGCAGTATTTT.

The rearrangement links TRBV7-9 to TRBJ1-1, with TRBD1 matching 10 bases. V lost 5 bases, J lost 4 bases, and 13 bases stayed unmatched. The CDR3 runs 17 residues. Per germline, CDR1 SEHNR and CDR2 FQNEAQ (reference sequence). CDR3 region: CASSERRDRGVGTEAFF. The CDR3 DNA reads TGTGCCAGCAGCGAGCGTCGGGACAGGGGAGTGGGCACTGAAGCTTTCTTT.

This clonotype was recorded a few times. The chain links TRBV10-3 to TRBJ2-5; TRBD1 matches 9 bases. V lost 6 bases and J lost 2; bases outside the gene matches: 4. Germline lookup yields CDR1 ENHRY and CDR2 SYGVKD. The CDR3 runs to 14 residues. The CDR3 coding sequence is TGTGCCATCAGGGCGACAGGGGGGCAAGAGACCCAGTACTTC. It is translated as CAIRATGGQETQYF.

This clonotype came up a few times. The DNA for the CDR3 is TGTGCCAGCAGTTACTCGCCGGGACAGAGGACTTCACCCCTCCACTTT. Translated: CASSYSPGQRTSPLHF. The chain is built from TRBV6-2 or TRBV6-3 and TRBJ1-6, with 7 positions matching TRBD1. This CDR3 spans 16 amino acids. Unmatched junction bases numbered 8, after V lost 0 bases and J lost 9 bases. Per germline, CDR1 MNHEY and CDR2 SVGEGT.

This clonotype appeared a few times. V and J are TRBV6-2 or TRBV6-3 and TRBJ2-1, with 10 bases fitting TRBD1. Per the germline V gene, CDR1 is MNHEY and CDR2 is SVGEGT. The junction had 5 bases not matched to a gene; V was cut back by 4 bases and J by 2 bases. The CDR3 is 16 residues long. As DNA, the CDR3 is TGTGCCAGCAGTTTGACCGGGACAGGGGCCTACAATGAGCAGTTCTTC. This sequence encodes CASSLTGTGAYNEQFF.

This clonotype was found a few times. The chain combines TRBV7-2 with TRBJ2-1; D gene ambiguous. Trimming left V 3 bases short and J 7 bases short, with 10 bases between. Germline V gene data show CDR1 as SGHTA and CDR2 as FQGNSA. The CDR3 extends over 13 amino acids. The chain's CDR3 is CASSFKRLNEQFF. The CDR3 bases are TGTGCCAGCAGCTTTAAGCGTCTAAATGAGCAGTTCTTC.

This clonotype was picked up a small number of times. The CDR3 spells CASSAFPQGYEQYV. Here the CDR3 DNA reads TGTGCCAGCAGCGCCTTTCCGCAGGGCTACGAGCAGTACGTC. V usage is TRBV5-6 and J usage is TRBJ2-7; maybe TRBD1 (5 bases). Between the trimmed V and J ends, which lost 4 bases and 3 bases, there was a span of 14 bases. The CDR3 is 14 amino acids. Germline V lookup: CDR1 SGHDT, CDR2 YYEEEE.

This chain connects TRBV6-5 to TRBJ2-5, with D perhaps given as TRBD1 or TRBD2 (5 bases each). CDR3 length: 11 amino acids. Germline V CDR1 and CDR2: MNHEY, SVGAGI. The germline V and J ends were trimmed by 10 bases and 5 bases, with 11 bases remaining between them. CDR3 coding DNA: TGTGCCACAGGGAGACGGGAGACCCAGTACTTC. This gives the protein CATGRRETQYF.

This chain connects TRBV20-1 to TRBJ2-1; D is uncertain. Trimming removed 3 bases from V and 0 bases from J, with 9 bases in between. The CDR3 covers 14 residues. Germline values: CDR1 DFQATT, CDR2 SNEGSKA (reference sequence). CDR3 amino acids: CSASGSRSYNEQFF. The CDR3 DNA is TGCAGTGCTAGCGGCTCCCGCTCCTACAATGAGCAGTTCTTC.